Listed here are 23 T cell receptor beta chains from one sample, sequenced in a study of shared clonotypes between healthy human individuals. Clones were sequenced by immunoSEQ multiplex PCR, and TCRdb holds only the in-frame ones, with some missing. Of about 1.5 million clones listed, roughly 96% are singletons. The sequenced sample consisted of naive CD4+ T cells sorted from blood. Subset meaning: CD45RA+ positively selected. The source is a man aged 30 to 39 in good health.

The rearrangement links TRBV6-5 to TRBJ2-1, with a weak D call TRBD2 (5 bases). This CDR3 is 15 amino acids long. Trimming shortened V by 0 bases and J by 8 bases, and 14 bases separated the two germline ends. Germline V gene data show CDR1 as MNHEY and CDR2 as SVGAGI. The CDR3 here is CASSYSNIEDYEQFF. The CDR3 bases are TGTGCCAGCAGTTACTCGAACATCGAGGACTATGAGCAGTTCTTC.

This chain links TRBV4-1 with TRBJ2-7; the D gene is possibly TRBD2 (5 bases). CDR1 is MGHRA, CDR2 YSYEKL, per germline. The V end lost 0 bases, the J end lost 1 base, and 10 bases lay between the germline ends. The CDR3 totals 15 residues. CDR3 coding DNA: TGCGCCAGCAGCCAAGAAAAACTAGGGTCCTACGAGCAGTACTTC. Amino acid sequence: CASSQEKLGSYEQYF.

The V gene is TRBV30, the J gene TRBJ1-5, with a tentative D call TRBD1 (6 bases). CDR3 length equals 15 residues. Trimming removed 1 base at V and 2 bases at J, with 12 bases between. The germline gives CDR1 GTSNPN, CDR2 SVGIG (reference sequence). CDR3 region: CAWSGGPMGNQPQHF. The CDR3 coding sequence is TGTGCCTGGAGTGGGGGGCCGATGGGCAATCAGCCCCAGCATTTT. Variable domain in full (rest from reference TRBV30 and TRBJ1-5): SQTIHQWPATLVQPVGSPLSLECTVEGTSNPNLYWYRQAAGRGLQLLFYSVGIGQISSEVPQNLSASRPQDRQFILSSKKLLLSDSGFYLCAWSGGPMGNQPQHFGDGTRLSIL.

This clone was counted between two and nine times. The rearrangement links TRBV5-8 to TRBJ2-5, with 8 bases fitting TRBD1. The CDR3 has 14 residues. Germline values: CDR1 SGHTS, CDR2 YDEGEE. With V trimmed by 4 bases and J by 5 bases, 7 bases remained unmatched. The CDR3 spells CASSGQTGVETQYF. CDR3 DNA: TGTGCCAGCAGCGGGCAGACAGGGGTCGAGACCCAGTACTTC. The full variable domain, completed using reference TRBV5-8 and TRBJ2-5, is EAGVTQSPTHLIKTRGQQATLRCSPISGHTSVYWYQQALGLGLQFLLWYDEGEERNRGNFPPRFSGRQFPNYSSELNVNALELEDSALYLCASSGQTGVETQYFGPGTRLLVL.

This clone was observed a single time. The chain uses TRBV27 and TRBJ2-1; weak D call: TRBD2 (5 bases). The CDR3 runs to 12 residues. Trimming cost V 2 bases and J 15 bases, with 14 bases left between them. Germline lookup yields CDR1 MNHEY and CDR2 SMNVEV (reference sequence). CDR3 protein: CASSLPLARPFF. CDR3 nucleotide sequence: TGTGCCAGCAGTTTACCGCTAGCACGACCGTTCTTC.

This clone appeared a single time. The V call is TRBV7-7, the J call TRBJ2-3; D remains ambiguous. The V end was cut by 6 bases, the J end by 4 bases, with 11 bases between. The CDR3 contains 13 residues. The germline gives CDR1 SSHAT, CDR2 FNYEAQ (reference sequence). The CDR3 DNA reads as TGTGCCAGCAGAACCCCATCGTCAGATACGCAGTATTTT. This sequence encodes CASRTPSSDTQYF.

The CDR3 nucleotides are TGTGCCAGCAGCTTAGTCAGGTTCTTGGAAGAAAGAGGACACACCATATATTTT. Its protein product is CASSLVRFLEERGHTIYF. The chain combines TRBV7-9 with TRBJ1-3; no clear D gene. The length of the CDR3 is 18 residues. Germline V gene data show CDR1 as SEHNR and CDR2 as FQNEAQ (reference sequence). V lost 1 base, J lost 8 bases, and 24 bases lay in between.

This sequence joins TRBV11-3 and TRBJ2-5; D could derive from TRBD1 or TRBD2 (6 bases each). Germline-derived CDR1 and CDR2 are SGHNT and YENEEA. This CDR3 is 15 amino acids long. Trimming pared 1 base from V and 4 bases from J, leaving 13 bases between. The CDR3 reads CASSLGVGGGETQYF. CDR3 nucleotide sequence: TGTGCCAGCAGCTTAGGGGTCGGGGGCGGAGAGACCCAGTACTTC.

The chain has TRBV6-1 and TRBJ1-5; D is possibly TRBD1 (5 bases). V gave up 3 bases and J gave up 1 base, with 13 bases separating them. The CDR3 is made up of 16 amino acids. From germline, CDR1 is MNHNS and CDR2 SASEGT. CDR3 in DNA: TGTGCCAGCAGTGAGGGGGGGGGTACGAGCAATCAGCCCCAGCATTTT. Residues: CASSEGGGTSNQPQHF.

Note on this clone: Additional DNA sequences in this sample encode the identical CDR3. The rearrangement links TRBV9 to TRBJ2-3, with D hard to call. Germline lookup yields CDR1 SGDLS and CDR2 YYNGEE. V was trimmed by 1 base and J by 0 bases, leaving 6 bases between them. The CDR3 totals 14 residues. In DNA form, the CDR3 reads TGTGCCAGCAGCGTAACGGATAGCACAGATACGCAGTATTTT. Protein product: CASSVTDSTDTQYF.

CDR3 bases: TGTGCCAGCTCATTATTACCACCGGCAGTTAGCAATCAGCCCCAGCATTTT. Protein: CASSLLPPAVSNQPQHF. V is TRBV18 and J is TRBJ1-5; D is ambiguous. This CDR3 is built from 17 residues. Germline CDR1 and CDR2: KGHSH and LQKENI. The germline V and J ends were trimmed by 5 bases and 0 bases, with 17 bases remaining between them.

V is TRBV5-1 and J is TRBJ2-2; no clear D. Germline CDR1 and CDR2: SGHRS and YFSETQ. The CDR3 has 15 amino acids. Trimming left V 1 base short and J 0 bases short, with 7 bases between. The CDR3 DNA sequence: TGCGCCAGCAGCTTGATCGAAGCGAACACCGGGGAGCTGTTTTTT. It is translated as CASSLIEANTGELFF.

CDR3 amino acids: CASSNRVWTDTQYF. For the CDR3, the DNA is TGTGCCAGCAGTAACAGGGTCTGGACAGATACGCAGTATTTT. J is TRBJ2-3 and V is TRBV25-1, with D possibly TRBD1 on 6 matching bases. Germline loops: CDR1 MGHDK, CDR2 SYGVNS. The CDR3 has 14 residues. The V end was cut by 5 bases, the J end by 3 bases, with 12 bases between.

The rearrangement uses TRBV14 and TRBJ2-5; D not certain. This CDR3 is built from 14 residues. Deletions cut 2 bases from V and 4 bases from J, with 11 bases between. CDR1 is SGHDN, CDR2 FVKESK, per germline. In nucleotides, the CDR3 is TGTGCCAGCAGCCAATGGCAGAACGGAGAGACCCAGTACTTC. This codes for CASSQWQNGETQYF.

The chain carries TRBV28 and TRBJ1-2, with D hard to call. Germline loops: CDR1 MDHEN, CDR2 SYDVKM. The CDR3 extends over 12 amino acids. V was shortened by 2 bases and J by 3 bases, with 4 bases between the two germline ends. CDR3 sequence reads: CASSLLYYGYTF. As DNA, the CDR3 is TGTGCCAGCAGTTTACTTTACTATGGCTACACCTTC.

The V call is TRBV7-2, the J call TRBJ2-7; 10 nucleotides agree with TRBD2. Germline V gives CDR1 SGHTA, CDR2 FQGNSA. The CDR3 has 15 amino acids. J lost 3 bases, V lost 2 bases, and 4 bases had no gene match. CDR3 DNA: TGTGCCAGCAGCTTAAGTACTAGCGGGGTCTACGAGCAGTACTTC. The encoded protein is CASSLSTSGVYEQYF.

The rearrangement joins TRBV18 to TRBJ2-3, with TRBD2 as a possible D gene (5 bases). The CDR3 runs to 17 residues. The V and J ends lost 0 bases and 0 bases respectively, with 13 bases between them. Germline V gene lookup returns CDR1 KGHSH and CDR2 LQKENI. The CDR3 DNA reads TGTGCCAGCTCACCACCCCGGGCTAGCCTTAGCACAGATACGCAGTATTTT. It is translated as CASSPPRASLSTDTQYF.

The rearrangement links TRBV11-2 to TRBJ1-3, with D perhaps matching TRBD1 (5 bases). The germline V gene encodes CDR1 SGHAT and CDR2 FQNNGV. There are 16 residues in the CDR3. The ends were cut back, 4 bases at V and 0 bases at J, with 13 bases in the middle. The CDR3 coding sequence is TGTGCCAGCAGCTCCTTGGGGGGGGACTCTGGAAACACCATATATTTT. Protein: CASSSLGGDSGNTIYF.

The chain is built from TRBV27 and TRBJ2-5; possible D gene TRBD1, 5 bases. The CDR3 runs 15 residues. From germline, CDR1 is MNHEY and CDR2 SMNVEV (reference sequence). V was shortened by 3 bases and J by 4 bases, with 15 bases between the two germline ends. The CDR3 DNA reads as TGTGCCAGCAGTTTCTTCAGGGCCGCGGTAGAGACCCAGTACTTC. It is translated as CASSFFRAAVETQYF.

Here the CDR3 DNA reads TGTGCCAGCACTCCCATCGGGGGGAACACTGAAGCTTTCTTT. It encodes CASTPIGGNTEAFF. V and J are TRBV6-1 and TRBJ1-1, with D maybe TRBD1 (5 bases). CDR3 size: 14 residues. Deletions cut 7 bases from V and 1 base from J, with 13 bases between. CDR1 and CDR2 (germline): MNHNS, SASEGT.

The chain recombines TRBV7-2 with TRBJ2-7; 7 bases align to TRBD1. The CDR3 sequence is 17 residues long. Germline-derived CDR1 and CDR2 are SGHTA and FQGNSA. Losses at the gene ends were 3 bases for V and 3 bases for J; bases not matched to a gene: 14. The CDR3 region is CASSLGPWGTARYEQYF. The CDR3 coding sequence is TGTGCCAGCAGCTTGGGCCCGTGGGGGACAGCCCGCTACGAGCAGTACTTC. The full variable domain, in which reference TRBV7-2 and TRBJ2-7 provide the parts outside the CDR3, is GAGVSQSPSNKVTEKGKDVELRCDPISGHTALYWYRQSLGQGLEFLIYFQGNSAPDKSGLPSDRFSAERTGGSVSTLTIQRTQQEDSAVYLCASSLGPWGTARYEQYFGPGTRLTVT.

The rearrangement links TRBV18 to TRBJ2-1, with 7 bases that match TRBD1. Germline CDR1 KGHSH, CDR2 LQKENI. V trimming: 8 bases; J trimming: 8 bases; junction bases outside the gene matches: 9. This CDR3 is built from 13 residues. For the CDR3, the DNA is TGTGCCAGCGTCCGGGACAGTCGGGATGAGCAGTTCTTC. Protein product: CASVRDSRDEQFF.

This chain links TRBV7-2 with TRBJ2-7, with 10 nucleotides matching TRBD2. V trimming: 7 bases; J trimming: 7 bases; junction bases outside the gene matches: 16. This CDR3 is 16 amino acids long. The germline CDR1 and CDR2 sequences are SGHTA and FQGNSA. The CDR3 DNA reads TGTGCCAGCACCCAATGGTCAAGCGGGAGGGAGAGGGAGCAGTACTTC. Its protein product is CASTQWSSGREREQYF.